A single sample is the source of the 10 T cell receptor beta chains below, sequenced in a study of breast tumors, draining lymph nodes, adjacent tissues. From the multiplex PCR reads, TCRdb called clonotypes with MiXCR, one entry per CDR3 protein. The sample shows 45,000 to 60,000 distinct CDR3 sequences, more than 20% of them seen only once. Sequencing was carried out using breast tumor tissue. The receptors come from a female donor with breast cancer. Some clones in this sample may be carry-over from other donors' samples.

In this sample, this clonotype turned up many times. The rearrangement links TRBV7-9 to TRBJ2-5; 7 bases agree with TRBD1. The ends lost 5 bases at V and 2 bases at J; junction bases unmatched: 8. CDR1 and CDR2 (germline): SEHNR, FQNEAQ (reference sequence). CDR3 size: 15 residues. The CDR3 DNA reads as TGTGCCAGCAGCCGTGGGACAGAGAGACAAGAGACCCAGTACTTC. This translates into CASSRGTERQETQYF. The entire variable domain, with the rest obtained from reference TRBV7-9 and TRBJ2-5, is as follows: DTGVSQNPRHKITKRGQNVTFRCDPISEHNRLYWYRQTLGQGPEFLTYFQNEAQLEKSRLLSDRFSAERPKGSFSTLEIQRTEQGDSAMYLCASSRGTERQETQYFGPGTRLLVL.

This clonotype was observed a few times. The chain links TRBV5-4 to TRBJ1-2; no clear D gene. This CDR3 has 15 residues. Germline CDR1 SGHNT, CDR2 YYREEE (reference sequence). The V and J ends lost 4 bases and 0 bases respectively, with 13 bases between them. The CDR3 reads CASSLWTGSNYGYTF. The DNA of the CDR3 is TGTGCCAGCAGCCTATGGACCGGCTCTAACTATGGCTACACCTTC.

This clonotype has ten or more counts. The chain recombines TRBV10-3 with TRBJ2-7; the match to TRBD1 covers 8 bases. This CDR3 has 13 residues. J gave up 0 bases and V 8 bases, and 3 bases lay outside the gene matches. The germline V gene encodes CDR1 ENHRY and CDR2 SYGVKD. The CDR3 protein is CAIGGQDSYEQYF. The DNA of the CDR3 is TGTGCCATCGGGGGACAGGACTCCTACGAGCAGTACTTC.

Many counts were recorded for this clonotype. This rearrangement joins TRBV20-1 to TRBJ1-6; D is unclear. There are 13 residues in the CDR3. Trimming took off 1 base at V and 7 bases at J, with 8 bases between the two ends. From germline, CDR1 is DFQATT and CDR2 SNEGSKA (reference sequence). CDR3 amino acids: CSARADRNSPLHF. The CDR3 DNA reads TGCAGTGCTAGAGCGGACCGCAATTCACCCCTCCACTTT.

This clonotype was counted ten times or more. The gene calls are TRBV12-3 or TRBV12-4 and TRBJ1-2; 7 positions agree with TRBD1. CDR3 length equals 15 residues. J was trimmed by 8 bases and V by 3 bases; bases with no gene match: 12. CDR3 coding DNA: TGTGCCAGCAGTTTTTCGGCCAGGGGGGTCGTCGGCTACACCTTC. It codes for CASSFSARGVVGYTF.

This clonotype has a count of ten or more. J is TRBJ2-7 and V is TRBV20-1; tentatively, D is TRBD1 (5 bases). The germline CDR1 and CDR2 sequences are DFQATT and SNEGSKA (reference sequence). Trimming shortened V by 7 bases and J by 7 bases, and 11 bases separated the two germline ends. CDR3 size: 10 residues. In DNA, the CDR3 is TGCAGTGTTTTACAGGAGGAGCAGTACTTC. Translation: CSVLQEEQYF.

This clonotype was seen repeatedly, ten times or more. The chain uses TRBV28 and TRBJ2-7; D is perhaps TRBD1 (6 bases). Trimming left V 5 bases short and J 2 bases short, with 10 bases between. The CDR3 consists of 13 residues. Germline V gives CDR1 MDHEN, CDR2 SYDVKM. The CDR3 loop is CASSHRDAYEQYF. The CDR3 nucleotides are TGTGCCAGCAGTCACAGGGATGCCTACGAGCAGTACTTC.

In this sample, this clonotype turned up many times. The chain links TRBV18 to TRBJ2-1; 8 bases line up with TRBD1. This CDR3 spans 16 amino acids. The V gene end was trimmed by 1 base and the J gene end by 0 bases; junction bases not matched to a gene: 2. Germline lookup yields CDR1 KGHSH and CDR2 LQKENI. CDR3 region: CASSPRTGFSYNEQFF. In nucleotides, the CDR3 is TGTGCCAGCTCACCACGGACAGGGTTCTCCTACAATGAGCAGTTCTTC.

The chain has TRBV28 and TRBJ1-6; no clear D gene. V lost 6 bases and J lost 7, with 19 bases in between. In germline, CDR1 is MDHEN, CDR2 SYDVKM. The CDR3 spans 16 residues. In DNA, the CDR3 is TGTGCCAGCAGCCCACGGAAGGGCGTTTGGAATTCACCCCTCCACTTT. Amino acids: CASSPRKGVWNSPLHF.

This clonotype was seen more than once but under ten times. The genes are TRBV6-1 and TRBJ1-3; a weak D match, TRBD1 (5 bases). CDR1 and CDR2 from the germline V gene are MNHNS and SASEGT. V lost 4 bases, J lost 0 bases, and 13 bases lay in between. CDR3 length equals 16 residues. Here the CDR3 DNA reads TGTGCCAGCAGTGCCCACCTGGGGGACTCTGGAAACACCATATATTTT. Amino acid sequence: CASSAHLGDSGNTIYF.